These T cell receptor beta chains were read from a single sample in a study of technical replicates of blood from several donors. The method was immunoSEQ multiplex PCR; TCRdb's version includes in-frame clones alone and lacks a portion of them. The sample has roughly 14,000 clones; roughly 80% are singletons. Sequencing was carried out using PBMCs. Every receptor here comes from a human donor in good health. The CDR3 runs from the conserved cysteine through the conserved F or W. A D gene is named only where the DNA matches it firmly. Clone size appears in some rows only: once, few, many, or a class for an expanded clone.

CDR3 length	D gene	V gene	clone size	J gene	CDR3 DNA	CDR3 protein
15	TRBD2	TRBV30	.	TRBJ2-2	TGTGCCTGGAGTCCGGGACTAGCGATCACCGGGGAGCTGTTTTTT	CAWSPGLAITGELFF
15	.	TRBV5-4	.	TRBJ2-3	TGTGCCAGCAGCTTGGGGCAGGGGATCACAGATACGCAGTATTTT	CASSLGQGITDTQYF
13	TRBD2	TRBV9	.	TRBJ2-5	TGTGCCAGCAGCGTAAGCGGGGATGGGACCCAGTACTTC	CASSVSGDGTQYF
13	.	TRBV27	.	TRBJ2-7	TGTGCCAGCTCACCGGCGGAGCTCTACGAGCAGTACTTC	CASSPAELYEQYF
15	TRBD2	TRBV7-9	.	TRBJ2-1	TGTGCCAGCAGCCTTAGCGGGAGCTCCTACAATGAGCAGTTCTTC	CASSLSGSSYNEQFF
16	.	TRBV13	.	TRBJ2-1	TGTGCCAGCAGCTTAGGCGGGACAAAGGTCCACAATGAGCAGTTCTTC	CASSLGGTKVHNEQFF
13	.	TRBV10-2	.	TRBJ2-1	TGCGCCAGCAGAGGGGGCTCCTACAATGAGCAGTTCTTC	CASRGGSYNEQFF
14	TRBD1	TRBV27	few	TRBJ2-7	TGTGCCAGCAGTTTGGGACAGGGGTTGCGCGAGCAGTACTTC	CASSLGQGLREQYF
13	.	TRBV15	.	TRBJ1-1	TGTGCCACCAGCAGAGGCGGGAACACTGAAGCTTTCTTT	CATSRGGNTEAFF
15	.	TRBV6-1	.	TRBJ2-4	TGTGCCAGCAGTGATGCCGGGATCAGAATAGACATTCAGTACTTC	CASSDAGIRIDIQYF
15	.	TRBV14	few	TRBJ2-3	TGTGCCAGCAGCCCATGGGGGCGGGTCACAGATACGCAGTATTTT	CASSPWGRVTDTQYF
15	TRBD2	TRBV27	.	TRBJ2-5	TGTGCCAGCACTCAACTAGCGGGAGGATCAGAGACCCAGTACTTC	CASTQLAGGSETQYF
15	TRBD1	TRBV11-3	.	TRBJ1-1	TGTGCCAGCAGCTTTTCCGGGACAGGGGGCTCTGAAGCTTTCTTT	CASSFSGTGGSEAFF
13	.	TRBV2	.	TRBJ1-2	TGTGCCAGCACCACGGGACAAAACTTTCACTACACCTTC	CASTTGQNFHYTF
14	TRBD2	TRBV5-1	.	TRBJ2-1	TGCGCCAGCAGCTGGAGCGGGGGTGCCCGCGAGCAGTTCTTC	CASSWSGGAREQFF
14	.	TRBV25-1	once	TRBJ2-7	TGTGCCAGCAGCCATAGCGGTGCCTCCTACGAGCAGTACTTC	CASSHSGASYEQYF
15	TRBD2	TRBV7-3	.	TRBJ2-1	TGTGCCAGCAGCTTACTAGCGGGAGGGCCCAATGAGCAGTTCTTC	CASSLLAGGPNEQFF
14	.	TRBV19	.	TRBJ1-5	TGTGCCAGTACCAAGGGAGCGGGTAGCCAGCCCCAGCATTTT	CASTKGAGSQPQHF
15	TRBD1	TRBV6-5	.	TRBJ2-2	TGTGCCAGCAGTCTGGACAGGGACCCCACCGGGGAGCTGTTTTTT	CASSLDRDPTGELFF
16	TRBD1	TRBV11-2	.	TRBJ1-2	TGTGCCAGCAGCTTAGGGTCTGGGACAGGGGGACAAGGCTACACCTTC	CASSLGSGTGGQGYTF
17	TRBD2	TRBV7-9	.	TRBJ2-1	TGTGCCAGCAGCAGTAGAGGACTAGCGGGAGTTCGGAATGAGCAGTTCTTC	CASSSRGLAGVRNEQFF
13	.	TRBV6-6	.	TRBJ2-7	TGTGCCAGCAGTTACGACGAAGGGGGTCAGCAGTACTTC	CASSYDEGGQQYF
14	.	TRBV28	.	TRBJ2-5	TGTGCCAGCAGTCCGACAGGCGTCCAAGAGACCCAGTACTTC	CASSPTGVQETQYF
11	.	TRBV7-9	few	TRBJ1-1	TGTGCCAGCAGCTCGCAGATTGAAGCTTTCTTT	CASSSQIEAFF
13	TRBD1	TRBV7-2	.	TRBJ1-2	TGTGCCAGCAGCACCCGACAGGGGGATGGCTACACCTTC	CASSTRQGDGYTF
13	TRBD2	TRBV27	.	TRBJ2-1	TGTGCAGTCGGCGGGGGAACCTACAATGAGCAGTTCTTC	CAVGGGTYNEQFF
17	TRBD2	TRBV6-1	few	TRBJ2-1	TGTGCCAGCAGAGAAGAAGGACTAGCGGGAGGTTACAATGAGCAGTTCTTC	CASREEGLAGGYNEQFF
15	TRBD2	TRBV7-9	.	TRBJ2-3	TGTGCCAGCAGCCTCGCCGGCGGGACTAAGTATACGCAGTATTTT	CASSLAGGTKYTQYF
15	TRBD1	TRBV6-5	.	TRBJ2-7	TGTGCCAGCAGCTACCGGGACAGGGGGCCGGACGAGCAGTACTTC	CASSYRDRGPDEQYF
15	TRBD2	TRBV19	.	TRBJ2-7	TGTGCCAGTAGCCGGAGACTAGCGGGAAGCTACGAGCAGTACTTC	CASSRRLAGSYEQYF
14	.	TRBV19	.	TRBJ1-4	TGTGCCAGTAGCGCCGGGACAAGCGTCGGAAAACTGTTTTTT	CASSAGTSVGKLFF
13	.	TRBV28	few	TRBJ2-7	TGTGCCAGCGGTATGGGACTCTTCGTGGAGCAGTACTTC	CASGMGLFVEQYF
14	TRBD1	TRBV5-6	.	TRBJ2-3	TGTGCCAGCCAATCCGGGACAGGGGGAGATACGCAGTATTTT	CASQSGTGGDTQYF